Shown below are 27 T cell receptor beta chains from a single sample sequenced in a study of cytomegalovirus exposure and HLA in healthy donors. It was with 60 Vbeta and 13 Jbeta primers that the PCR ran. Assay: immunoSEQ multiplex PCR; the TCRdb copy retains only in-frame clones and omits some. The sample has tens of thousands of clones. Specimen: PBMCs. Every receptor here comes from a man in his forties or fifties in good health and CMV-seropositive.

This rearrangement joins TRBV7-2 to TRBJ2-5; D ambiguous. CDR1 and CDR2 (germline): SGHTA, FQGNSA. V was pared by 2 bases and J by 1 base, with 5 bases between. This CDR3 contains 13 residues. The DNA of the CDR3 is TGTGCCAGCAGCTTACTTAGCCAAGAGACCCAGTACTTC. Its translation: CASSLLSQETQYF.

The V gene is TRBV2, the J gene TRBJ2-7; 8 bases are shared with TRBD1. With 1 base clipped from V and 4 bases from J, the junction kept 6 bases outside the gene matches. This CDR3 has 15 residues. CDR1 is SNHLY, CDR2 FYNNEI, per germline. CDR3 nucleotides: TGTGCCAGCAGTGAAGTGGGCAGGGGGCTATACGAGCAGTACTTC. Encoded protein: CASSEVGRGLYEQYF.

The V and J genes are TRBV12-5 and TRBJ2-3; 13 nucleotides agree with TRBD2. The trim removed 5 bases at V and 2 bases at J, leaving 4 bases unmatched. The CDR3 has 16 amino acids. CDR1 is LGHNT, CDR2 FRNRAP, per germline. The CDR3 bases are TGTGCTAGTGGTCCCGGACTAGCGGGGGACACAGATACGCAGTATTTT. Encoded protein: CASGPGLAGDTDTQYF. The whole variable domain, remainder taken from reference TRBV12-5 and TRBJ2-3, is DARVTQTPRHKVTEMGQEVTMRCQPILGHNTVFWYRQTMMQGLELLAYFRNRAPLDDSGMPKDRFSAEMPDATLATLKIQPSEPRDSAVYFCASGPGLAGDTDTQYFGPGTRLTVL.

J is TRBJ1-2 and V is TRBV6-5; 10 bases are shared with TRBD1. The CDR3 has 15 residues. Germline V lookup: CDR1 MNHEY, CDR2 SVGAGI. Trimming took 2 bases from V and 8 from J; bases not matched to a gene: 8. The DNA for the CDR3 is TGTGCCAGCAGTTACGGGACAGGGGAGTTGAAGGGCTACACCTTC. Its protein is CASSYGTGELKGYTF.

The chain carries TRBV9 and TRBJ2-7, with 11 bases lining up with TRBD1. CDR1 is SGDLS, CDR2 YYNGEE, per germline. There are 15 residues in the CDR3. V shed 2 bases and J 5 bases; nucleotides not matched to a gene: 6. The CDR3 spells CASSVADRGRDEQYF. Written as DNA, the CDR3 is TGTGCCAGCAGCGTGGCGGACAGGGGGCGGGACGAGCAGTACTTC.

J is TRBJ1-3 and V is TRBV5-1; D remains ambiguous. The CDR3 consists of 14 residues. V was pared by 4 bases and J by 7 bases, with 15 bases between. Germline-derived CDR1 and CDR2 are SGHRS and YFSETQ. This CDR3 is CASSQVADKNTIYF. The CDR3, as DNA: TGCGCCAGCAGCCAGGTCGCCGATAAGAACACCATATATTTT.

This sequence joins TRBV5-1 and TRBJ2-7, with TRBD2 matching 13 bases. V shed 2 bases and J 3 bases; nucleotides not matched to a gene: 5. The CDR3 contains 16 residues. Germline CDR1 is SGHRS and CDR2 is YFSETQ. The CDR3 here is CASSFGLAGDSYEQYF. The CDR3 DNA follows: TGCGCCAGCAGCTTCGGACTAGCGGGGGATAGCTACGAGCAGTACTTC.

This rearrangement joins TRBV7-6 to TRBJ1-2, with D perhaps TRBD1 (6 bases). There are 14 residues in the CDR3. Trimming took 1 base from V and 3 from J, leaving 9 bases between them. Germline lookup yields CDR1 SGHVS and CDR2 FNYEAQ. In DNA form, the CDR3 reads TGTGCCAGCAGCTTAGAGGACAGCGACTATGGCTACACCTTC. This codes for CASSLEDSDYGYTF.

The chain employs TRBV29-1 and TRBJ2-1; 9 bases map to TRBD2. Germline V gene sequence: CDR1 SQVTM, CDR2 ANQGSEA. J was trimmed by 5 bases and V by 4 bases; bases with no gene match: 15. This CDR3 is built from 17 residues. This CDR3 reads CSVVLLLAGQSDNEQFF. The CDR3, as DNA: TGCAGCGTTGTACTTCTACTAGCGGGCCAATCCGACAATGAGCAGTTCTTC.

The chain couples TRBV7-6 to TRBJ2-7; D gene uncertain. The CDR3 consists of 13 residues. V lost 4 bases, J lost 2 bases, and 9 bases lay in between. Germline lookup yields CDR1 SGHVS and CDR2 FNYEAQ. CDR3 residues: CASSSQAPYEQYF. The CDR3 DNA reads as TGTGCCAGCAGCTCCCAGGCTCCCTACGAGCAGTACTTC.

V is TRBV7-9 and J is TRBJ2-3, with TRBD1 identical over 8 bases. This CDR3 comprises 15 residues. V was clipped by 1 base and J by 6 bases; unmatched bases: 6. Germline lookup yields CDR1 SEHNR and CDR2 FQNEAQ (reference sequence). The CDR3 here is CASSLGGQGLDTQYF. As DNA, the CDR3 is TGTGCCAGCAGCTTAGGTGGACAGGGTTTGGATACGCAGTATTTT. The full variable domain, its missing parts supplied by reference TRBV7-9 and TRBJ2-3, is DTGVSQNPRHKITKRGQNVTFRCDPISEHNRLYWYRQTLGQGPEFLTYFQNEAQLEKSRLLSDRFSAERPKGSFSTLEIQRTEQGDSAMYLCASSLGGQGLDTQYFGPGTRLTVL.

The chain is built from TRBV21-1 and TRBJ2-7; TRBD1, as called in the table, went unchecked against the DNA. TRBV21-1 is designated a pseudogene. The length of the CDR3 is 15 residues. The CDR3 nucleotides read TGTGCCAGCAGCAAAATCCGGGACAGGGGGCTCGAGCAGTACTTC. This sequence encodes CASSKIRDRGLEQYF.

The CDR3: CASSQADYTEAFF. CDR3 nucleotide sequence: TGTGCCAGCAGCCAAGCTGACTACACTGAAGCTTTCTTT. The V gene is TRBV4-2, the J gene TRBJ1-1, with D uncertain. The CDR3 is made up of 13 amino acids. The germline V gene has CDR1 LGHNA and CDR2 YNFKEQ. Trimming removed 1 base at V and 3 bases at J, with 6 bases between.

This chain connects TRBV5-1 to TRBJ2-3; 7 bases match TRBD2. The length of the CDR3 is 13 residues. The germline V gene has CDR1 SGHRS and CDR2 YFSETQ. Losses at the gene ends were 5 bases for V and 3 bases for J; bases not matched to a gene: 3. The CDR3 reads CASRLADTDTQYF. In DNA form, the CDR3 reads TGCGCCAGCAGGCTAGCGGATACAGATACGCAGTATTTT.

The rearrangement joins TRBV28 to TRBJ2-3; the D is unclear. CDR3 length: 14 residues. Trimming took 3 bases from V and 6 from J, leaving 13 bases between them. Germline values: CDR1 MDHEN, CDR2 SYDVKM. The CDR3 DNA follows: TGTGCCAGCAGTTTCCCCCCCCGGTTCGATACGCAGTATTTT. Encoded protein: CASSFPPRFDTQYF. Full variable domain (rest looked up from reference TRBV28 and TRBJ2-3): DVKVTQSSRYLVKRTGEKVFLECVQDMDHENMFWYRQDPGLGLRLIYFSYDVKMKEKGDIPEGYSVSREKKERFSLILESASTNQTSMYLCASSFPPRFDTQYFGPGTRLTVL.

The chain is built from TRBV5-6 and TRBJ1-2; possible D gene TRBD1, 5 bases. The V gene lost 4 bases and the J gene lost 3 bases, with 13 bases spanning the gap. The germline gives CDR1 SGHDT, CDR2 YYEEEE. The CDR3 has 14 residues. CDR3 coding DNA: TGTGCCAGCAGCCAGGAGGGACGCGACTATGGCTACACCTTC. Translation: CASSQEGRDYGYTF.

CDR3 in DNA: TGCGCCAGCAGCCCTTCGCTGAGCTCCTATAATTCACCCCTCCACTTT. The encoded protein is CASSPSLSSYNSPLHF. This chain uses TRBV5-1 with TRBJ1-6, with unresolved D. This CDR3 is 16 amino acids long. With 4 bases removed from V and 0 bases from J, the gap between germline ends came to 11 bases. The germline V gene encodes CDR1 SGHRS and CDR2 YFSETQ. The whole variable domain, remainder taken from reference TRBV5-1 and TRBJ1-6, is KAGVTQTPRYLIKTRGQQVTLSCSPISGHRSVSWYQQTPGQGLQFLFEYFSETQRNKGNFPGRFSGRQFSNSRSEMNVSTLELGDSALYLCASSPSLSSYNSPLHFGNGTRLTVT.

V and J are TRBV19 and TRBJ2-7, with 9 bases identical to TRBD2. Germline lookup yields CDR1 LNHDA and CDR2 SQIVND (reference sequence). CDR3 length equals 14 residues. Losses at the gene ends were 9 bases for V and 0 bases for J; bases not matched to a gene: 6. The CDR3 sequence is CASTSSGASYEQYF. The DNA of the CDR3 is TGTGCCAGCACCTCTAGCGGGGCCTCCTACGAGCAGTACTTC.

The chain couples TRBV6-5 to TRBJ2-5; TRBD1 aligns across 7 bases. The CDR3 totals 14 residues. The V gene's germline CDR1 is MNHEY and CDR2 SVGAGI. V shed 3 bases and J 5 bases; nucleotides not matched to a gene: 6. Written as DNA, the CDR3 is TGTGCCAGCAGTTATGGAAGGGGGCTTGAGACCCAGTACTTC. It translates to CASSYGRGLETQYF.

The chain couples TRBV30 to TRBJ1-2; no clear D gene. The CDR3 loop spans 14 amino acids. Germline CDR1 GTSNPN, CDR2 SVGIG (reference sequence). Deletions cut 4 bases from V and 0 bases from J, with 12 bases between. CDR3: CAWTPGVPNYGYTF. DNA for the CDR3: TGTGCCTGGACCCCCGGGGTGCCTAACTATGGCTACACCTTC.

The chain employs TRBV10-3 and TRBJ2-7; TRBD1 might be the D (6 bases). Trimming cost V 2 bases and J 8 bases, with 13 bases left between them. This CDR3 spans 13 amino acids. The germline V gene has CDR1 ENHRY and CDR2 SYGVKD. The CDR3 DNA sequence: TGTGCCATCAGTGAGCAAACCGGGACAAAGCAGTACTTC. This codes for CAISEQTGTKQYF.

The CDR3 here is CAWSGDRRSAGELFF. DNA for the CDR3: TGTGCCTGGAGCGGGGACAGGAGGTCGGCCGGGGAGCTGTTTTTT. The chain carries TRBV30 and TRBJ2-2, with TRBD1 matching 8 bases. Germline assignment: CDR1 GTSNPN and CDR2 SVGIG (reference sequence). V was clipped by 3 bases and J by 6 bases; unmatched bases: 9. CDR3 size: 15 residues.

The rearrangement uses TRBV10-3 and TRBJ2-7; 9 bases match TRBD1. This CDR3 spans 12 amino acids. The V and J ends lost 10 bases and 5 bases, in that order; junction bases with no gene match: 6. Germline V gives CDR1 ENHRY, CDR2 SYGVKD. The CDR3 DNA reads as TGTGCCACCGGACAGGGGAAAGACGAGCAGTACTTC. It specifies CATGQGKDEQYF.

The chain's CDR3 is CAWTHGQGRNEQFF. DNA of the CDR3: TGTGCCTGGACCCATGGACAGGGTAGAAATGAGCAGTTCTTC. The J gene is TRBJ2-1, the V gene TRBV30, with 8 bases aligning to TRBD1. CDR3 length: 14 amino acids. Per the germline V gene, CDR1 is GTSNPN and CDR2 is SVGIG (reference sequence). The V and J ends lost 4 bases and 7 bases, in that order; junction bases with no gene match: 9.

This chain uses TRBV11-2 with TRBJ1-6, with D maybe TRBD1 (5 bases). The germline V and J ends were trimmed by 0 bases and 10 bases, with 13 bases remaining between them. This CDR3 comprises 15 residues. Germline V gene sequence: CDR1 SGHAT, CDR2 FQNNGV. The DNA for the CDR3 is TGTGCCAGCAGCTTAGATACAGGTCTTTTCTCACCCCTCCACTTT. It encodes CASSLDTGLFSPLHF.

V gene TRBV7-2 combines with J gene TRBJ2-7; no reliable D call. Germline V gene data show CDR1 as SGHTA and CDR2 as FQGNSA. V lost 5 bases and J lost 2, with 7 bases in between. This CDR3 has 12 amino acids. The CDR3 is CASSPATYEQYF. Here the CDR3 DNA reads TGTGCCAGCAGCCCCGCGACCTACGAGCAGTACTTC.

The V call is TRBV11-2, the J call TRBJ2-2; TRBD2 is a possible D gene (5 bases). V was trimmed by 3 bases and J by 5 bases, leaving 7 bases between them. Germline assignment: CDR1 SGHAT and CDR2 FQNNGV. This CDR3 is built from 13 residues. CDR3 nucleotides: TGTGCCAGCAGCTTGCTAGCAACCGGGGAGCTGTTTTTT. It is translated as CASSLLATGELFF.